The entry below gives a single T cell receptor beta chain sequence along with its context. Its specificity is unknown. This CDR3 contains 12 residues. Deletions cut 5 bases from V and 5 bases from J, with 9 bases between. This sample stems from a study of T cells in Graves' hyperthyroidism and ophthalmopathy. Overall study findings and caveats: In simple terms, a model built on 13 V-J features told ophthalmopathy apart from stable hyperthyroidism.

Amplification targeted TCR beta CDR3 regions from RNA transcripts. First-round RT-PCR of the TCR CDR3 relied on the HTBI primer set. TCRdb recomputed calls from the multiplex PCR reads with MiXCR, one row per CDR3 protein. The table has around 800,000 distinct CDR3 sequences, 35% to 45% seen once; the top ten hold 7.5% to 9.5%. The chain is built from TRBV12-3 or TRBV12-4 and TRBJ2-5, with no clear D. This receptor was taken from a man aged 18 to 35 with Graves' hyperthyroidism. Sequenced: blood. CDR3 sequence: CASSVGHETQYF. The CDR3 region has the DNA TGTGCCAGCAGTGTTGGCCACGAGACCCAGTACTTC.